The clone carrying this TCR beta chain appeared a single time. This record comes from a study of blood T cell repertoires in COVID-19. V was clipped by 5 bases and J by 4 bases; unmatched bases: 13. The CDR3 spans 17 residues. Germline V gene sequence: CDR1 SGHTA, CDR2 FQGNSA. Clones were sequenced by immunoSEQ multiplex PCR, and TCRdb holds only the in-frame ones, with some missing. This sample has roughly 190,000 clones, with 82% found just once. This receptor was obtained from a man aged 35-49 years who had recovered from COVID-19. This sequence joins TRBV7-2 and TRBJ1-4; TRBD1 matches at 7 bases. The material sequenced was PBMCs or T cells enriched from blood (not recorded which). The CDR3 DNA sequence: TGTGCCAGCAGCCCCGGGACAGCTTCATTCCATAATGAAAAACTGTTTTTT. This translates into CASSPGTASFHNEKLFF.